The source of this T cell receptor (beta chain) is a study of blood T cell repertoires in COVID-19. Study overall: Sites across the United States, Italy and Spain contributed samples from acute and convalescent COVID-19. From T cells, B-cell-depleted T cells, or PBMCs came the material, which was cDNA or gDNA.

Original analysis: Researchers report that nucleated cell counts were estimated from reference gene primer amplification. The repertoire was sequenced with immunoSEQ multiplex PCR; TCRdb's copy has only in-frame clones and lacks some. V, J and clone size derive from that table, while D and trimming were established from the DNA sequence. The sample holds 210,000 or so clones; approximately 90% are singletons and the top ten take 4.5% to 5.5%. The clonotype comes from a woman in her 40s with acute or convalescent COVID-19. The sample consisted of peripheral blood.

The CDR3 coding sequence is TGTGCCAGTAGTATCCTCCAGGGGCGGATTAGCAATCAGCCCCAGCATTTT. Protein: CASSILQGRISNQPQHF. The V and J genes are TRBV19 and TRBJ1-5, with D possibly TRBD1 on 6 matching bases. This CDR3 has 17 residues. Germline V gene sequence: CDR1 LNHDA, CDR2 SQIVND (reference sequence). V was trimmed by 3 bases and J by 0 bases, leaving 15 bases between them.